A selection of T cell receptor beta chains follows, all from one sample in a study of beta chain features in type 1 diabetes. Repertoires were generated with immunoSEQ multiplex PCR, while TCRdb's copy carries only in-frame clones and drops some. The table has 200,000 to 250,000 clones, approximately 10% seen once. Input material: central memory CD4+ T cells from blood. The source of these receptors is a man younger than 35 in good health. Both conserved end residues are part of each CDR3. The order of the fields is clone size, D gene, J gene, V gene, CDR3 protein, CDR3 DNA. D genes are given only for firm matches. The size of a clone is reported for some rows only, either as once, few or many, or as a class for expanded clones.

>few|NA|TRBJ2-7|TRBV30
CAWSEGHEQYF
TGTGCCTGGAGTGAGGGCCACGAGCAGTACTTC
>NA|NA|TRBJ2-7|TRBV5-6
CASSPLDRNEQYF
TGTGCCAGCAGCCCCCTGGACCGGAACGAGCAGTACTTC
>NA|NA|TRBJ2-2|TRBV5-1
CASSLVSDTGELFF
TGCGCCAGCAGCTTAGTGTCCGACACCGGGGAGCTGTTTTTT
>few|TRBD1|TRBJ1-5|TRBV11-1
CASSLAGARGPPQHF
TGTGCCAGCAGCTTAGCTGGTGCCAGGGGGCCACCCCAGCATTTT
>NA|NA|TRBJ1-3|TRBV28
CASSSPGTRNTIYF
TGTGCCAGCAGCTCTCCCGGGACCCGAAACACCATATATTTT
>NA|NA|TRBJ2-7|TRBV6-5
CASTFMDPDNEQYF
TGTGCCAGCACTTTTATGGATCCCGATAACGAGCAGTACTTC
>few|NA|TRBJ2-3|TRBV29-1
CSVVQGSADTQYF
TGCAGCGTTGTTCAGGGGAGCGCAGATACGCAGTATTTT
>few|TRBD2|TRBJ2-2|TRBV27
CASSSRTSGNTGELFF
TGTGCCAGCAGTTCTCGGACTAGCGGTAACACCGGGGAGCTGTTTTTT
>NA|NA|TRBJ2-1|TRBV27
CASRPAGRDEQFF
TGTGCCAGCCGCCCTGCGGGACGCGATGAGCAGTTCTTC
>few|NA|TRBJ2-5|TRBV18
CASSPKSLQETQYF
TGTGCCAGCTCACCCAAGTCCCTCCAAGAGACCCAGTACTTC
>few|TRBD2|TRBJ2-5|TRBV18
CASSPLAGGQETQYF
TGTGCCAGCTCACCACTAGCGGGAGGCCAAGAGACCCAGTACTTC
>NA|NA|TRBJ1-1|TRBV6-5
CASRTKGQNTEAFF
TGTGCCAGCAGAACAAAAGGACAGAACACTGAAGCTTTCTTT
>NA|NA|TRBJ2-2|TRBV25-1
CASSDATFRDTGELFF
TGTGCCAGCAGTGATGCCACTTTCAGGGACACCGGGGAGCTGTTTTTT
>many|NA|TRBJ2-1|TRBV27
CASSSPGGPQFF
TGTGCCAGCAGTTCTCCCGGGGGGCCCCAATTCTTC
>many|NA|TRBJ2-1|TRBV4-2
CASSQASGSSYNEQFF
TGTGCCAGCAGCCAAGCATCCGGGAGCTCCTACAATGAGCAGTTCTTC
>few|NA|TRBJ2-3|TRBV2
CASIMDLADTQYF
TGTGCCAGCATAATGGACCTCGCAGATACGCAGTATTTT
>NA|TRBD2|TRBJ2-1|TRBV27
CASTRGFGSSGSSYNEQFF
TGTGCCAGCACCCGGGGGTTTGGTAGTAGCGGGAGCTCCTACAATGAGCAGTTCTTC
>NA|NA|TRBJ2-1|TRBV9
CASSGRSNNEQFF
TGTGCCAGCAGCGGTAGGAGCAACAATGAGCAGTTCTTC
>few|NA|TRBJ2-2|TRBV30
CAWERGSNTGELFF
TGTGCCTGGGAAAGGGGATCGAACACCGGGGAGCTGTTTTTT
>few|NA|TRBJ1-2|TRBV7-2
CASSLDPGGYGYTF
TGTGCCAGCAGCTTAGATCCGGGCGGCTATGGCTACACCTTC
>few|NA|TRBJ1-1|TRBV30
CAWRRQENTEAFF
TGTGCCTGGAGACGACAGGAGAACACTGAAGCTTTCTTT
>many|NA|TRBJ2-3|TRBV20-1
CSAFEDTQYF
TGCAGTGCTTTCGAGGATACGCAGTATTTT
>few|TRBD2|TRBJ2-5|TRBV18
CASSPPTSLGGQETQYF
TGTGCCAGCTCACCCCCGACTAGCCTGGGGGGGCAAGAGACCCAGTACTTC
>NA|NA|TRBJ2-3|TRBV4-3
CASSQEATGGGTDTQYF
TGCGCCAGCAGCCAAGAGGCAACCGGGGGCGGCACAGATACGCAGTATTTT
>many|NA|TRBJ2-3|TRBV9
CASSRGAPRADTQYF
TGTGCCAGCAGCCGGGGGGCCCCAAGAGCAGATACGCAGTATTTT
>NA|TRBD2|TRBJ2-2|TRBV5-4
CASSFGTSVVGELFF
TGTGCCAGCAGCTTCGGGACTAGCGTTGTCGGGGAGCTGTTTTTT
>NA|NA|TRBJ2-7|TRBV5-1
CASSGSGIPYEQYF
TGCGCCAGCAGCGGTTCGGGGATCCCCTACGAGCAGTACTTC
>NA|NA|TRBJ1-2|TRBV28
CASSLLAASGYTF
TGTGCCAGCAGTTTATTGGCCGCTTCTGGCTACACCTTC
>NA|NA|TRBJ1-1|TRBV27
CASSAEWGASPFF
TGTGCCAGCAGCGCCGAGTGGGGCGCGTCACCTTTCTTT
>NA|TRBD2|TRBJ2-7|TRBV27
CASRPLGERGSYEQYF
TGTGCCAGCAGGCCGTTGGGCGAGCGGGGCTCCTACGAGCAGTACTTC
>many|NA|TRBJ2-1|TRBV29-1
CSVEELRDSEQFF
TGCAGCGTTGAGGAATTGCGGGATAGTGAGCAGTTCTTC
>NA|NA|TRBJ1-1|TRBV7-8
CASSLSRANTEAFF
TGTGCCAGCAGCTTATCTCGGGCGAACACTGAAGCTTTCTTT
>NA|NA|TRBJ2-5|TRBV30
CAWCPTPRETQYF
TGTGCCTGGTGCCCGACACCGCGGGAGACCCAGTACTTC
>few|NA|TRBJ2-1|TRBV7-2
CASSLEDGINEQFF
TGTGCCAGCAGCTTAGAGGACGGTATCAATGAGCAGTTCTTC
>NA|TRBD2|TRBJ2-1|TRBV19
CASSILLATSGEQFF
TGTGCCAGTAGTATCTTACTAGCGACCTCCGGTGAGCAGTTCTTC
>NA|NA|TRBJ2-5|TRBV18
CASSPGVQETQYF
TGTGCCAGCTCACCAGGGGTCCAAGAGACCCAGTACTTC
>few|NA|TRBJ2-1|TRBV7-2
CASSLGTTSPPGFF
TGTGCCAGCAGCTTAGGCACGACTAGTCCCCCCGGCTTCTTC